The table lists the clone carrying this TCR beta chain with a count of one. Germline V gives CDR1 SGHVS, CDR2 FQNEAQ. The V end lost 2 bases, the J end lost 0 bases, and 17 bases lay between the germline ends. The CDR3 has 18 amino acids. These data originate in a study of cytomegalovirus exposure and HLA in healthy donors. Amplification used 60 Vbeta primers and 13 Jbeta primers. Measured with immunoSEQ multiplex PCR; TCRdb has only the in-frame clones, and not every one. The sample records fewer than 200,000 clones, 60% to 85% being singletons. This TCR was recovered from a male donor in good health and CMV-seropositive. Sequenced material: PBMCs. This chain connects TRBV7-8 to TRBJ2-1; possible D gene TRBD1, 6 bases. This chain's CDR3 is CASSLTPGQLSSYNEQFF. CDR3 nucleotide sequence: TGTGCCAGCAGCTTAACGCCCGGACAGCTGAGCTCCTACAATGAGCAGTTCTTC.